The subject of this entry is one T cell receptor beta chain. Base qualities are not at hand, and no much larger clone is one base apart. These data belong to a study of graft-versus-host responses after intestinal transplantation (dated by TCRdb to the early 2020s). Study-level background: The transplants that recipients received were multivisceral, liver-intestinal, or isolated intestinal. Anti-thymocyte globulin induction was given to all recipients, followed by maintenance tacrolimus and steroids for about 3 years. Graft-versus-host and host-versus-graft alloreactive T cell clones were tracked in the graft, circulation and bone marrow after intestinal transplantation using bulk TCR-beta CDR3 sequencing. To identify alloreactive clones, pre-transplant mixed lymphocyte reaction products were sequenced and compared with unstimulated pre-transplant donor and recipient T cells. The cohort enrolled 20 to 30 intestinal transplant recipients including one retransplant, and a few patients lacking pretransplant specimens were excluded. A peak of at least 4% donor T cells among recipient peripheral blood mononuclear cells was the definition used for donor T cell macrochimerism. Instead of going to the commercial service, samples from a few later patients were sequenced in-house on an Illumina MiSeq and processed with MiXCR. Study-wide conclusions, independent of this receptor: In the allografts of patients with donor T cell macrochimerism, GvH to HvG T cell clonal ratios were high. GvH clones were detected in recipient bone marrow, and some appeared earlier in ileal mucosa or blood, consistent with an intestinal mucosal origin. The conclusions were limited by the relatively low number and heterogeneity of the intestinal transplant patients. Peak levels of circulating GvH clones were associated with declines in HvG clones early after transplant.

V sheds 4 bases and J sheds 2 bases, leaving 17 bases between their ends. The germline V gene (reference sequence) yields MNHNY for CDR1 and SVGAGI for CDR2. CDR3 length: 16 amino acids, cysteine to phenylalanine. Solely the CDR3 DNA is kept, with 48 bases framed from the first base. Library method: the immunoSEQ multiplex PCR assay. For most patients, genomic DNA was isolated with the Qiagen DNeasy Blood and Tissue Kit and sent frozen to Adaptive Biotechnologies for TCR sequencing. For most patients, genomic DNA was subjected to high-throughput TCR-beta CDR3 sequencing by Adaptive Biotechnologies. The study's processing was this. TCR sequencing data were retrieved from Adaptive's ImmunoSEQ software for some 17 patients, whereas a few other patients were processed with MiXCR and VDJtools. CD4 versus CD8 sorting errors were corrected by removing sequences found in both subsets at a frequency ratio below 5:1. CDR3 nucleotide sequences shared between donor and recipient were removed because the origin of such sequences could not be assigned. Alloreactive clones required at least 2-fold expansion over unstimulated cells and minimum CFSE-low frequency of 0.002% (template counts) or 0.001% (read counts). A clone was considered mappable if detected in the sequenced pre-transplant spleen, lymph node, or MLR CFSE-low populations of the donor or recipient. The cumulative frequency of alloreactive clones was calculated as a percentage of all sequences, weighted by copy number. As stored in TCRdb, this immuneACCESS dataset retains in-frame rearrangements with V and J assigned. A fraction of the clones does not appear; measured against another copy, unresolved V genes explain less than half of the discrepancy, and the remainder lacks a known reason. V and J calls and clone size follow that table, whereas D and trimming were derived from the DNA. The sample data list approximately 9,000 clones, and roughly 29% of these were observed just once. Of the sample, over 3% is held by the ten largest clones.

The label giving this sample's time point can be read as: cells obtained before transplantation from donor or recipient. In the mixed lymphocyte reactions, approximately 200,000 CFSE-labeled pre-transplant responders were plated with approximately 200,000 irradiated violet-dye-labeled stimulators and cultured for approximately 6 days. After the mixed lymphocyte reaction, proliferating CD3+CD4+CFSE-low and CD3+CD8+CFSE-low responder cells were FACS-sorted on a BD Influx sorter. This clonotype was obtained from a human patient who received an intestinal transplant. Here the sequenced sample was alloreactive CD4+ T cells from a mixed lymphocyte reaction culture, taken before intestinal transplant. Per the publication, the cell subset or site label means: CFSE-low proliferating T cells sorted from roughly 6-day pre-transplant mixed lymphocyte reaction (GvH or HvG direction). Here the chain combines TRBV6-6 and TRBJ1-1; TRBD1 might be the D gene, on 5 matching bases. The DNA sequence reads TGTGCCAGCAGTTCCCGGGGGTTTTGGAAAAACACTGAAGCTTTCTTT. Its translation reads: CASSSRGFWKNTEAFF.